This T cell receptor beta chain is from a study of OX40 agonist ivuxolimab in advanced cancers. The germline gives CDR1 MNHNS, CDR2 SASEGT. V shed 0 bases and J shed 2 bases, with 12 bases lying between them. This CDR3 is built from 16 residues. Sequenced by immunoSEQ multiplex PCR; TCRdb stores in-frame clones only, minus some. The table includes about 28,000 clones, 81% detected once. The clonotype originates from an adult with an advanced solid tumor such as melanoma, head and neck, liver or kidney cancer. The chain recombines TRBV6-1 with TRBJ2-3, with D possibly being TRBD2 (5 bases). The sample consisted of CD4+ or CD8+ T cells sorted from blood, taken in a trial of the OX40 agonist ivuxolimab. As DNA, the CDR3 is TGTGCCAGCAGTGAAGCTATAGAGGGATACACAGATACGCAGTATTTT. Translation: CASSEAIEGYTDTQYF.